This T cell receptor beta chain was captured in a study of CD8 T cells in Susac syndrome. Germline V lookup: CDR1 LNHNV, CDR2 YYDKDF (reference sequence). With V trimmed by 5 bases and J by 0 bases, 2 bases remained unmatched. The CDR3 is 15 amino acids. The CD8+ and CD4+ T cells were isolated magnetically using a negative isolation approach, whereas the TEMRA cells were enriched by FACS. Comment on this clonotype: The antigen remains undetermined.

Study-wide results and limits: That the number of individuals in its TCR sequencing and HLA analysis was relatively small was acknowledged by the study.

Reverse transcription used roughly 0.45 to 1 ug RNA and random hexamers. Amplification of the TCR beta CDR3 was carried out by immunoSEQ multiplex PCR, which spanned a total of 54 Vbeta and 13 Jbeta segments. TCRdb itself ran the immunoSEQ multiplex PCR reads through MiXCR, one entry per CDR3 protein. This sample has about 290,000 distinct CDR3 sequences; roughly 85% occur once, and the top ten carry approximately 0.2%. The genes are TRBV15 and TRBJ2-2; 8 nucleotides align to TRBD2. The sample comprised CD8+ T cells from PBMCs. This receptor was obtained from a human donor with multiple sclerosis. The CDR3 here is CATSLTSANTGELFF. CDR3 bases: TGTGCCACCAGCCTGACTAGCGCGAACACCGGGGAGCTGTTTTTT. Together with reference TRBV15 and TRBJ2-2, the CDR3 gives the full variable domain: DAMVIQNPRYQVTQFGKPVTLSCSQTLNHNVMYWYQQKSSQAPKLLFHYYDKDFNNEADTPDNFQSRRPNTSFCFLDIRSPGLGDTAMYLCATSLTSANTGELFFGEGSRLTVL.